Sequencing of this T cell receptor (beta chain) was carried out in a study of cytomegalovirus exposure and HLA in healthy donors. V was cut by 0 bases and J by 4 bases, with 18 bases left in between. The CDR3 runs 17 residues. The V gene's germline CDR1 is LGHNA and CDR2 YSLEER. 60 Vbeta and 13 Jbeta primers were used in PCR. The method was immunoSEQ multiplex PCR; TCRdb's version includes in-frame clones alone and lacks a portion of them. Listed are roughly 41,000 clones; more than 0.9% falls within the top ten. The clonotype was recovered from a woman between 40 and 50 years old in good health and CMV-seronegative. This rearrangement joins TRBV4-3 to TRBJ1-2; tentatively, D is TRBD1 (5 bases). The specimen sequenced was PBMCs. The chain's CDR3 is CASSQDLLTGGGYGYTF. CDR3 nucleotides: TGCGCCAGCAGCCAAGACCTACTTACGGGCGGGGGCTATGGCTACACCTTC.